These 26 T cell receptor beta chains were sequenced from one sample in a study of CD8+CD57+ T cells in acquired aplastic anemia. All patients picked for sequencing had shown, by flow cytometry, an expansion of CD8+CD57+ cells. TCR beta VDJ and CDR3 profiles were obtained from a genomic DNA template. TCRdb independently ran MiXCR on the reads; one entry per CDR3 protein. The data hold around 210,000 distinct CDR3 sequences, with about 60% observed a single time. The material sequenced was sorted CD4+, CD8+, or CD8+CD57+ T cells (not recorded which) from PBMCs. Receptors were obtained from a human donor with aplastic anemia.

The chain carries TRBV15 and TRBJ2-7, with TRBD1 as a possible D gene (5 bases). The CDR3 has 14 amino acids. The V gene's germline CDR1 is LNHNV and CDR2 YYDKDF (reference sequence). V dropped 1 base and J dropped 2 bases, with 9 bases sitting between them. The CDR3 coding sequence is TGTGCCACCAGCAGAGGACAGAATGCCTACGAGCAGTACTTC. Its translation is CATSRGQNAYEQYF.

The gene calls are TRBV7-9 and TRBJ1-6; a possible D gene is TRBD1 (6 bases). Germline V CDR1 and CDR2: SEHNR, FQNEAQ (reference sequence). The CDR3 runs 15 residues. Trimming shortened V by 5 bases and J by 7 bases, and 15 bases separated the two germline ends. The CDR3 reads CASSPPTGTNSPLHF. For the CDR3, the DNA is TGTGCCAGCAGCCCACCAACAGGGACGAATTCACCCCTCCACTTT.

The chain couples TRBV24-1 to TRBJ2-6; D is uncertain. This CDR3 is built from 15 residues. In germline, CDR1 is KGHDR, CDR2 SFDVKD. Trimming cost V 3 bases and J 4 bases, with 9 bases left between them. This CDR3 is CATSDPNSGANVLTF. In DNA form, the CDR3 reads TGTGCCACCAGTGATCCGAACAGCGGGGCCAACGTCCTGACTTTC.

This clonotype appeared a few times. This chain links TRBV24-1 with TRBJ1-2, with TRBD1 matching 7 bases. This CDR3 has 14 amino acids. Germline lookup yields CDR1 KGHDR and CDR2 SFDVKD. V shed 3 bases, J shed 4 bases, and the junction held 4 bases outside the gene matches. The CDR3 is CATSDPDRVYGYTF. CDR3 coding DNA: TGTGCCACCAGTGATCCCGACAGGGTCTATGGCTACACCTTC.

The genes are TRBV6-1 and TRBJ1-2; perhaps TRBD1 as D (6 bases). Germline values: CDR1 MNHNS, CDR2 SASEGT. With 2 bases removed from V and 8 bases from J, the gap between germline ends came to 12 bases. This CDR3 is 13 amino acids long. Here the CDR3 reads CASSEYRVTGYTF. In DNA, the CDR3 is TGTGCCAGCAGTGAATACAGGGTGACGGGCTACACCTTC.

By share, this clonotype counts as medium-sized. This chain links TRBV10-3 with TRBJ2-1; 10 bases line up with TRBD2. The CDR3 is 15 residues long. CDR1 is ENHRY and CDR2 is SYGVKD in the germline V gene. Trimming removed 5 bases from V and 4 bases from J; junction bases left unmatched: 5. CDR3 residues: CAISSSGGQYNEQFF. In DNA form, the CDR3 reads TGTGCCATCAGTTCTAGCGGGGGCCAATACAATGAGCAGTTCTTC.

The chain links TRBV14 to TRBJ2-6; TRBD1 matches 8 bases. The CDR3 extends over 15 amino acids. Germline-derived CDR1 and CDR2 are SGHDN and FVKESK. Unmatched junction bases numbered 2, after V lost 5 bases and J lost 2 bases. DNA for the CDR3: TGTGCCAGCAGCGCACAGGGGGCTGGGGCCAACGTCCTGACTTTC. It is translated as CASSAQGAGANVLTF.

This rearrangement joins TRBV4-1 to TRBJ1-2; D is perhaps TRBD1 (5 bases). This CDR3 is built from 16 residues. The V end lost 1 base, the J end lost 4 bases, and 16 bases lay between the germline ends. Germline CDR1 is MGHRA and CDR2 is YSYEKL. The DNA for the CDR3 is TGCGCCAGCAGCCAAGGGGGCAGCGCTTCAGTCTATGGCTACACCTTC. Translated, it gives CASSQGGSASVYGYTF.

This clonotype is a singleton in its sample. The V and J genes are TRBV7-6 and TRBJ2-1; 11 bases are shared with TRBD2. The V gene end was trimmed by 1 base and the J gene end by 0 bases; junction bases not matched to a gene: 2. The CDR3 has 17 amino acids. CDR1 and CDR2 (germline): SGHVS, FNYEAQ. The DNA of the CDR3 is TGTGCCAGCAGCTTAGGACTAGCGGGGAGCTCCTACAATGAGCAGTTCTTC. Its protein is CASSLGLAGSSYNEQFF.

V usage is TRBV5-1 and J usage is TRBJ1-2; 7 nucleotides align to TRBD1. The CDR3 is 13 residues long. Germline V gene sequence: CDR1 SGHRS, CDR2 YFSETQ. J lost 4 bases, V lost 4 bases, and 4 bases had no gene match. This CDR3 is CASSVGQFYGYTF. DNA for the CDR3: TGCGCCAGCAGCGTGGGACAGTTCTATGGCTACACCTTC.

The rearrangement uses TRBV7-2 and TRBJ2-7; D is possibly TRBD2 (5 bases). CDR3 size: 13 residues. CDR1 and CDR2 from the germline V gene are SGHTA and FQGNSA. V was pared by 5 bases and J by 5 bases, with 13 bases between. CDR3 in DNA: TGTGCCAGCAGCGTAGGCTTGAGGGACGAGCAGTACTTC. Amino acids: CASSVGLRDEQYF.

This clonotype has only a few counts. The rearrangement uses TRBV15 and TRBJ2-7, with D possibly being TRBD2 (7 bases). V was pared by 5 bases and J by 5 bases, with 13 bases between. Germline V CDR1 and CDR2: LNHNV, YYDKDF (reference sequence). CDR3 size: 13 residues. CDR3 coding DNA: TGTGCCACCAGCGGGAGGGGGATCCACGAGCAGTACTTC. Amino acid sequence: CATSGRGIHEQYF.

The chain links TRBV7-8 to TRBJ1-1, with 11 bases lining up with TRBD1. The CDR3 length is 16 residues. Germline CDR1 SGHVS, CDR2 FQNEAQ. J lost 1 base, V lost 2 bases, and 3 bases had no gene match. CDR3 nucleotide sequence: TGTGCCAGCAGCTTACGGGACAGGGGGTCGAACACTGAAGCTTTCTTT. Protein sequence: CASSLRDRGSNTEAFF.

About this clonotype itself: One end of the junction is discordant with germline, which a read error may explain. V is TRBV2 and J is TRBJ2-7; D remains ambiguous. The CDR3 length is 14 residues. Per the germline V gene, CDR1 is SNHLY and CDR2 is FYNNEI. The CDR3, as DNA: TGCGCCAGCAGCCCCTGGGCTGGTTCCTACGAGCAGTACTTC. It yields the protein CASSPWAGSYEQYF.

This clonotype was detected a few times. This chain links TRBV10-1 with TRBJ2-4; possibly TRBD2 for D (5 bases). The CDR3 loop spans 13 amino acids. Trimming pared 7 bases from V and 7 bases from J, leaving 14 bases between. Per germline, CDR1 WNHNN and CDR2 SYGVQD (reference sequence). The DNA of the CDR3 is TGCGCCAGCACTTTGCCTAGCCGGAACATTCAGTACTTC. Translating gives CASTLPSRNIQYF.

This clonotype has more than one count but fewer than ten. This chain connects TRBV9 to TRBJ2-2; 9 bases line up with TRBD1. V lost 2 bases to trimming and J lost 4 bases; unmatched junction nucleotides: 0. The CDR3 consists of 14 residues. Germline values: CDR1 SGDLS, CDR2 YYNGEE. The CDR3 coding sequence is TGTGCCAGCAGCGTGACAGGGGGCACCGGGGAGCTGTTTTTT. It encodes CASSVTGGTGELFF.

This clonotype was recorded only once. The chain combines TRBV7-6 with TRBJ2-2; D not certain. Trimming shortened V by 3 bases and J by 6 bases, and 5 bases separated the two germline ends. This CDR3 region has 12 residues. Per the germline V gene, CDR1 is SGHVS and CDR2 is FNYEAQ. CDR3 in DNA: TGTGCCAGCAGCTTCGGCCCCGGGGAGCTGTTTTTT. Its protein product is CASSFGPGELFF.

A few counts support this clonotype. The chain uses TRBV10-2 and TRBJ1-2, with D possibly matching TRBD1 (5 bases). The CDR3 is made up of 13 amino acids. From germline, CDR1 is WSHSY and CDR2 SAAADI. The V gene lost 7 bases and the J gene lost 7 bases, with 16 bases spanning the gap. CDR3 loop: CASNGGTDSGYTF. The DNA for the CDR3 is TGCGCCAGCAATGGGGGGACGGACTCTGGCTACACCTTC.

This clonotype was counted ten times or more. J is TRBJ1-1 and V is TRBV15; 10 bases map to TRBD1. The CDR3 has 19 residues. The junction had 12 bases not matched to a gene; V was cut back by 2 bases and J by 0 bases. The V gene's germline CDR1 is LNHNV and CDR2 YYDKDF (reference sequence). The CDR3 region is CATSRPFPGQGFMNTEAFF. The CDR3 DNA reads as TGTGCCACCAGCAGACCATTTCCGGGACAGGGGTTTATGAACACTGAAGCTTTCTTT.

The CDR3 bases are TGTGCCAGCAGCTTAAGTCGGACTAGCGGGGGGGGGAGCCAAGAGACCCAGTACTTC. As protein: CASSLSRTSGGGSQETQYF. The genes are TRBV7-2 and TRBJ2-5; 15 nucleotides agree with TRBD2. There are 19 residues in the CDR3. Germline loops: CDR1 SGHTA, CDR2 FQGNSA. Trimming cost V 2 bases and J 1 base; bases outside gene matches: 8.

CDR3 in DNA: TGTGCCAGCAGCGTAGCAGGGGCGTCGGGCACCGGGGAGCTGTTTTTT. Encoded protein: CASSVAGASGTGELFF. The chain is built from TRBV9 and TRBJ2-2, with D tentatively TRBD1 (6 bases). CDR1 SGDLS and CDR2 YYNGEE come from the germline V gene. The CDR3 spans 16 residues. Between the trimmed V and J ends, which lost 0 bases and 4 bases, there was a span of 13 bases.

The V gene is TRBV5-1, the J gene TRBJ1-1, with D hard to call. This CDR3 contains 13 residues. Germline V gives CDR1 SGHRS, CDR2 YFSETQ. V was clipped by 2 bases and J by 1 base, with 6 bases between them. The CDR3 DNA sequence: TGCGCCAGCAGCTTACAAGAGAACACTGAAGCTTTCTTT. Residues: CASSLQENTEAFF. The entire variable domain, with the rest obtained from reference TRBV5-1 and TRBJ1-1, is as follows: KAGVTQTPRYLIKTRGQQVTLSCSPISGHRSVSWYQQTPGQGLQFLFEYFSETQRNKGNFPGRFSGRQFSNSRSEMNVSTLELGDSALYLCASSLQENTEAFFGQGTRLTVV.

V gene TRBV6-6 combines with J gene TRBJ1-2; possible D gene TRBD1, 5 bases. Germline lookup yields CDR1 MNHNY and CDR2 SVGAGI (reference sequence). V was clipped by 6 bases and J by 8 bases, with 10 bases between them. CDR3 length: 11 residues. The CDR3 nucleotides are TGTGCCAGCAGACTTGGACAAGGCTACACCTTC. Amino acids: CASRLGQGYTF.

The V call is TRBV5-5, the J call TRBJ1-1; 8 nucleotides line up with TRBD1. Unmatched junction bases numbered 8, after V lost 1 base and J lost 0 bases. The length of the CDR3 is 17 residues. Germline loops: CDR1 SGHKS, CDR2 YYEKEE (reference sequence). CDR3 protein: CASSLTPGGRMNTEAFF. In nucleotides, the CDR3 is TGTGCCAGCAGCTTGACCCCAGGGGGCAGGATGAACACTGAAGCTTTCTTT.

V and J are TRBV20-1 and TRBJ2-5; 10 nucleotides line up with TRBD2. Trimming took 4 bases from V and 2 from J; bases not matched to a gene: 4. This CDR3 spans 14 amino acids. The V gene's germline CDR1 is DFQATT and CDR2 SNEGSKA (reference sequence). The DNA for the CDR3 is TGCAGTGCTAATAGCGGGGGGCCACAAGAGACCCAGTACTTC. It yields the protein CSANSGGPQETQYF.

Only a few counts were recorded for this clonotype. The genes are TRBV25-1 and TRBJ1-3; no reliable D call. Trimming shortened V by 7 bases and J by 4 bases, and 14 bases separated the two germline ends. The CDR3 has 14 amino acids. The V gene's germline CDR1 is MGHDK and CDR2 SYGVNS. The CDR3 here is CASKNDRHGNTIYF. As DNA, the CDR3 is TGTGCCAGCAAAAACGACCGACACGGAAACACCATATATTTT.